This is a list of T cell receptor beta chains from one sample in a study of T cell responses to AZD1222 COVID-19 vaccine. Data came from immunoSEQ multiplex PCR; TCRdb stores just in-frame clones and leaves some out. The sample includes more than 85,000 clones, over 80% of them seen just once. The material was peripheral blood, obtained on day 0 of AZD1222 vaccination. These receptors were taken from an adult in good health. The CDR3 runs from the conserved cysteine through the conserved F or W. A D gene is named only where the DNA matches it firmly. Clone sizes are given selectively: once, few, many, or a class where the clone is expanded.

d_call: -; clone_size: once; j_call: TRBJ1-5; v_call: TRBV2; cdr3_aa: CASSERHPQGSNQPQHF; cdr3_nt: TGTGCCAGCAGTGAACGACATCCCCAGGGATCCAATCAGCCCCAGCATTTT
d_call: -; clone_size: -; j_call: TRBJ2-6; v_call: TRBV11-2; cdr3_aa: CASSLEGGLKANVLTF; cdr3_nt: TGTGCCAGCAGCTTAGAAGGGGGATTAAAGGCCAACGTCCTGACTTTC
d_call: TRBD1; clone_size: once; j_call: TRBJ1-2; v_call: TRBV29-1; cdr3_aa: CSAPDREKGGYTF; cdr3_nt: TGCAGCGCACCAGACAGGGAAAAAGGTGGCTACACCTTC
d_call: -; clone_size: -; j_call: TRBJ2-7; v_call: TRBV4-1; cdr3_aa: CASSHGDGLYEQYF; cdr3_nt: TGCGCCAGCAGCCACGGGGACGGGCTCTACGAGCAGTACTTC
d_call: TRBD1; clone_size: -; j_call: TRBJ1-2; v_call: TRBV27; cdr3_aa: CASSFRQGVNYGYTF; cdr3_nt: TGTGCCAGCAGTTTTCGACAGGGGGTTAACTATGGCTACACCTTC
d_call: -; clone_size: -; j_call: TRBJ1-4; v_call: TRBV6-5; cdr3_aa: CASSWRGSGANEKLFF; cdr3_nt: TGTGCCAGCAGTTGGAGGGGTTCTGGTGCTAATGAAAAACTGTTTTTT
d_call: -; clone_size: once; j_call: TRBJ2-7; v_call: TRBV18; cdr3_aa: CASSPWDSGGNEQYF; cdr3_nt: TGTGCCAGCTCACCTTGGGACAGCGGAGGGAACGAGCAGTACTTC
d_call: TRBD2; clone_size: -; j_call: TRBJ2-1; v_call: TRBV7-2; cdr3_aa: CASSLGLAGGRSYNEQFF; cdr3_nt: TGTGCCAGCAGCCTGGGACTAGCGGGGGGCCGATCCTACAATGAGCAGTTCTTC
d_call: -; clone_size: -; j_call: TRBJ2-7; v_call: TRBV2; cdr3_aa: CASSATGLYEQYF; cdr3_nt: TGTGCCAGCAGTGCTACAGGGTTGTACGAGCAGTACTTC
d_call: -; clone_size: -; j_call: TRBJ1-2; v_call: TRBV18; cdr3_aa: CASSRGTAASYGYTF; cdr3_nt: TGTGCCAGCTCCCGTGGGACGGCAGCCTCCTATGGCTACACCTTC
d_call: -; clone_size: -; j_call: TRBJ1-1; v_call: TRBV5-6; cdr3_aa: CASSSLQILWNTEAFF; cdr3_nt: TGTGCCAGCAGCTCCCTCCAGATTTTATGGAACACTGAAGCTTTCTTT
d_call: -; clone_size: -; j_call: TRBJ2-7; v_call: TRBV27; cdr3_aa: CASSRRGSYEQYF; cdr3_nt: TGTGCCAGCAGTAGGAGGGGCTCCTACGAGCAGTACTTC
d_call: -; clone_size: once; j_call: TRBJ2-7; v_call: TRBV9; cdr3_aa: CASSVGGEGVYEQYF; cdr3_nt: TGTGCCAGCAGCGTAGGTGGGGAGGGGGTATACGAGCAGTACTTC
d_call: TRBD1; clone_size: -; j_call: TRBJ1-2; v_call: TRBV18; cdr3_aa: CASSPGDRASGGYTF; cdr3_nt: TGTGCCAGCTCACCGGGAGACAGGGCGTCTGGGGGCTACACCTTC
d_call: -; clone_size: -; j_call: TRBJ1-1; v_call: TRBV11-2; cdr3_aa: CASSLSENTEAFF; cdr3_nt: TGTGCCAGCAGCTTATCAGAGAACACTGAAGCTTTCTTT
d_call: TRBD2; clone_size: -; j_call: TRBJ2-3; v_call: TRBV28; cdr3_aa: CATINPGAGTSGHTQYF; cdr3_nt: TGTGCCACCATCAATCCCGGAGCGGGCACTAGCGGGCATACGCAGTATTTT